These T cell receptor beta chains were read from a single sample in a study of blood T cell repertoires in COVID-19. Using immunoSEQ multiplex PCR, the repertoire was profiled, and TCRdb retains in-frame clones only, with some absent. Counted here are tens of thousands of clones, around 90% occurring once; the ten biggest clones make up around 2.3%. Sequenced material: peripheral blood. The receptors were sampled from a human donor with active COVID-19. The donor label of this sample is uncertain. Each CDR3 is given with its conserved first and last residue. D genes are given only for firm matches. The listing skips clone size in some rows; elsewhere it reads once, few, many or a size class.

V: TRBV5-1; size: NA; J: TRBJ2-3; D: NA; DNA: TGCGCCACCACAGAAGACCCCGCCGAGCCTACGCAGTATTTT; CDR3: CATTEDPAEPTQYF
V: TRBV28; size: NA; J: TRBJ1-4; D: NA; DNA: TGTGCCAGCAGGTCTACAGGGAGTAATGAAAAACTGTTTTTT; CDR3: CASRSTGSNEKLFF
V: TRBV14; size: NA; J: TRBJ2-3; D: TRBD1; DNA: TGTGCCAGCAGCCGCCGGACAGGGTTCACAGATACGCAGTATTTT; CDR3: CASSRRTGFTDTQYF
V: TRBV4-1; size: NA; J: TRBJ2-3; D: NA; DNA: TGCGCCAGCAGCCTTGGCGGAGGGTACACAGATACGCAGTATTTT; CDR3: CASSLGGGYTDTQYF
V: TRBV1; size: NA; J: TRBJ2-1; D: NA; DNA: TGCACCAGCAGCCAAGATTGTAGCGGGGGCCGCCCGGGACACAATGAGCAGTTCTTC; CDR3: CTSSQDCSGGRPGHNEQFF
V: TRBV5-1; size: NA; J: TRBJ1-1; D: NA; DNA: TGCGCCAGCAGCGCGGCGGACACTGAAGCTTTCTTT; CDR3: CASSAADTEAFF
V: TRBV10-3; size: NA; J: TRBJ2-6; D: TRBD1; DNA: TGTGCCATCAGCTTGCAGGGGGCTGGGGCCAACGTCCTGACTTTC; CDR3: CAISLQGAGANVLTF
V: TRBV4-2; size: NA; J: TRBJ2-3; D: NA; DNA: TGTGCCAGCAGCCAAGCCGCGGATACGCAGTATTTT; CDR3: CASSQAADTQYF
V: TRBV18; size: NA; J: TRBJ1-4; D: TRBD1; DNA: TGTGCCAGCTCACCTCCGGGACAGCAGAATGAAAAACTGTTTTTT; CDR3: CASSPPGQQNEKLFF
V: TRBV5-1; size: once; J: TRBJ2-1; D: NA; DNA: TGCGCCAGCAGCTTAGGGGTCTACAATGAGCAGTTCTTC; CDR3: CASSLGVYNEQFF
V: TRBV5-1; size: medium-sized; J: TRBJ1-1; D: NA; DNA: TGCGCCAGCAGCTCGACAGGGAACACTGAAGCTTTCTTT; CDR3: CASSSTGNTEAFF
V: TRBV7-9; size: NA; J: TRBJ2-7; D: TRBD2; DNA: TGTGCCAGCAGCTTAAACGGGGGGGTCGACGAGCAGTACTTC; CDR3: CASSLNGGVDEQYF
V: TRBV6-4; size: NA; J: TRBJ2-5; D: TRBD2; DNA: TGTGCCAGCACCGAGGGGAGCGGGGGGGCCCGAGAGATTGAAGAGACCCAGTACTTC; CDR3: CASTEGSGGAREIEETQYF
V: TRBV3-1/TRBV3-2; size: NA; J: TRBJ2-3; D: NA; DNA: TGTGCCAGCAGCCCCCAGTCCGGAGGCACAGATACGCAGTATTTT; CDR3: CASSPQSGGTDTQYF
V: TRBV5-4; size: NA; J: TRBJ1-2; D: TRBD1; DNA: TGTGCCAGCAGCTTGCCAGGGGGTGGTGGCTACACCTTC; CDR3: CASSLPGGGGYTF
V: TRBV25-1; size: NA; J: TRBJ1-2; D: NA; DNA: TGTGCCAGCAGTGAATGGGAGATATCGGGCTACACCTTC; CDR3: CASSEWEISGYTF
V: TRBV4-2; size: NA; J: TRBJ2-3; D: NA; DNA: TGTGCCAGCAGCCAAGGGGCGGGGGCTCCAGATACGCAGTATTTT; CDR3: CASSQGAGAPDTQYF
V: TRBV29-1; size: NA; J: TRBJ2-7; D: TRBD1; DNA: TGCAGCGTTGAAGAGGCGGACAGGGATTCGGGCGAGCAGTACTTC; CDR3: CSVEEADRDSGEQYF
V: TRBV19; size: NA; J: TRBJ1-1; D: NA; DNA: TGTGCCAGTCGGAAGGAGGGGTACACTGAAGCTTTCTTT; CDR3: CASRKEGYTEAFF
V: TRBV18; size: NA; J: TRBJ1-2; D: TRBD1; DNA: TGCAGGACAGGGGACAACTATGGCTACACCTTC; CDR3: CRTGDNYGYTF
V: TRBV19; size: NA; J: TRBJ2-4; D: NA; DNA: TGTGCCAGTAGTATAGATGGGACAACCAAAAACATTCAGTACTTC; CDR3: CASSIDGTTKNIQYF
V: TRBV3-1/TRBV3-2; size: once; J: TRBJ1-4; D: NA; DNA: TGTGCCAGCAGCCAACCGGCAGACGGTTCCGACAACGGAAAACTGTTTTTT; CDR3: CASSQPADGSDNGKLFF
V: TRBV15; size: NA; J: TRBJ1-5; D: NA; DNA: TGTGCCACCAGCAGAGATCGGGGGGCCAGTCAGCCCCAGCATTTT; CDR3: CATSRDRGASQPQHF
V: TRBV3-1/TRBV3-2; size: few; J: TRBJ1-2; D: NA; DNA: TGTGCCAGCAGCCAGCGCATCAGGGATAATGGCTACACCTTC; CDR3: CASSQRIRDNGYTF
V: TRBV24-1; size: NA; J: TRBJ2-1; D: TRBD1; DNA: TGTGCCACCAGTCTAGGACAGGGGGCGGATGATGAGCAGTTCTTC; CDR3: CATSLGQGADDEQFF
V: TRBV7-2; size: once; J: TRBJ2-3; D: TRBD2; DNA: TGTGCCAGCAGCCTGGGACTAGCCGGTCTCACAGATACGCAGTATTTT; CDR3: CASSLGLAGLTDTQYF
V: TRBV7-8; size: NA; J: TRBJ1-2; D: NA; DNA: TGTGCCAGCAGCCCCCGGACGGCGGGTTATGGCTACACCTTC; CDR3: CASSPRTAGYGYTF
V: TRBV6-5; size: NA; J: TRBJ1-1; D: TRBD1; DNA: TGTGCCAGCAAAGCCCTTGGACAGGGTCGGTCTGAAGCTTTCTTT; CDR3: CASKALGQGRSEAFF
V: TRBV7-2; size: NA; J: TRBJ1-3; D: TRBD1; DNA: TGTGCCAGCAGCTTAAACCCGAGGGACAGGGGAAACACCATATATTTT; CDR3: CASSLNPRDRGNTIYF
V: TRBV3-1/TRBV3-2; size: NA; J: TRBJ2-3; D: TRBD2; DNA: TGTGCCAGCGGAGCTAGCGGGAGCACAGATACGCAGTATTTT; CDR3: CASGASGSTDTQYF
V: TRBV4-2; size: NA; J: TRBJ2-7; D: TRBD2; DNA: TGTGCCAGCAGCCAAGTTGCCGGGACTAGCGGGTACTACGAGCAGTACTTC; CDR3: CASSQVAGTSGYYEQYF
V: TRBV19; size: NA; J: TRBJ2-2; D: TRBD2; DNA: TGTGCCAGTAGTATATCCGGGACTAGCGACGCCGGGGAGCTGTTTTTT; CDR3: CASSISGTSDAGELFF
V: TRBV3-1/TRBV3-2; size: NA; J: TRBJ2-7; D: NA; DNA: TGTGCCAGCAGCCAAGTTAGGAGCTCCTACGAGCAGTACTTC; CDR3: CASSQVRSSYEQYF
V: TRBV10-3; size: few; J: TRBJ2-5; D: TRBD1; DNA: TGTGCCATCACCCCCGGACAGGGGAAAGAGACCCAGTACTTC; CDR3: CAITPGQGKETQYF
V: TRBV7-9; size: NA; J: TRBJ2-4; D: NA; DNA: TGTGCCAGCAGCTTAGTCCCAGGGCAGGCCAAAAACATTCAGTACTTC; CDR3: CASSLVPGQAKNIQYF
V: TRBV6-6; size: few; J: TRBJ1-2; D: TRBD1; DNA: TGTGCCAGCAGTACAGGGGAGCGAGGCTACACCTTC; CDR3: CASSTGERGYTF
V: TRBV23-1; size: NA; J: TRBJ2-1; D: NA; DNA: TGCGCCAGCAGTCAATCAGCTAGAGGATCCAACAATGAGCAGTTCTTC; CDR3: CASSQSARGSNNEQFF
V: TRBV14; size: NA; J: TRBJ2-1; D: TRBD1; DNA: TGTGCCAGCAGCCAAGATCTCGACCGGGACAGGGAGTTGGATGAGCAGTTCTTC; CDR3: CASSQDLDRDRELDEQFF
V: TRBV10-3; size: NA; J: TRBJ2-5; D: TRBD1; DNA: TGTGCCATCAGTGATCCACCGGGACAGGGGTTATGGGAGACCCAGTACTTC; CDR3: CAISDPPGQGLWETQYF
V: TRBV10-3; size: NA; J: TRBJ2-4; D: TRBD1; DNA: TGTGCCATCAGTGCCTTAAAGGGGGCTGGGAACATTCAGTACTTC; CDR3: CAISALKGAGNIQYF
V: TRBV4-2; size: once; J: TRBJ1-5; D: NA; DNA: TGTGCCAGCAGCCGTGACGGCCAGGGGCAGGATCAGCCCCAGCATTTT; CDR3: CASSRDGQGQDQPQHF
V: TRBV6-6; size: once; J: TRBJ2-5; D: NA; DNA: TGTGCCAGCAGCCTCGGAGCGGGCAAAGAGACCCAGTACTTC; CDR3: CASSLGAGKETQYF
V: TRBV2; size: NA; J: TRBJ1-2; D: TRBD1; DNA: TGTGCCAGCAGTGACTCTTTTGGGACAGGGAATACTAACTATGGCTACACCTTC; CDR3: CASSDSFGTGNTNYGYTF
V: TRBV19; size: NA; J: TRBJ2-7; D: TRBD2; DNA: TGTGCCAGTAGTATCACGGGGGGGACCTACGAGCAGTACTTC; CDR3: CASSITGGTYEQYF
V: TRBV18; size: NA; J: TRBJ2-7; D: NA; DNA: TGTGCCAGCTCACTTTTGGGCACCTACGAGCAGTACTTC; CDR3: CASSLLGTYEQYF
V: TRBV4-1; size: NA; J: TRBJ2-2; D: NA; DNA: TGCGCCAGCAGCCAAGATCGCTCGGGTCGGGGGGAGCTGTTTTTT; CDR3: CASSQDRSGRGELFF
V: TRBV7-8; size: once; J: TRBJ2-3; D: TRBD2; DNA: TGTGCCAGTCGACTAGCGGACCCGGGAACAGATACGCAGTATTTT; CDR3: CASRLADPGTDTQYF
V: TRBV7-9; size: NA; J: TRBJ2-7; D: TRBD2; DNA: TGTGCCAGCAGCCTTAGCGGGGGCGGCTCCTACGAGCAGTACTTC; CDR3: CASSLSGGGSYEQYF
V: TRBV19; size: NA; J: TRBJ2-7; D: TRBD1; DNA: TGTGCCAGTAGTACCCCACAGGGGACGCAGTACTTC; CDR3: CASSTPQGTQYF
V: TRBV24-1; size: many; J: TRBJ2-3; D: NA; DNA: TGTGCCACCAGTGATTTCTGGGTTGGACAGATCACAGATACGCAGTATTTT; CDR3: CATSDFWVGQITDTQYF
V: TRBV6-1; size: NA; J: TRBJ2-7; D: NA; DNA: TGTGCCAGCAGAGAAAGGCCGGGGACAAGTAAAGCATACGAGCAGTACTTC; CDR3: CASRERPGTSKAYEQYF
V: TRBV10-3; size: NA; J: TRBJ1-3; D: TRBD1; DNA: TGTGCCATTATAATCCCAAAACCGACAGGGGAGGACTCTGGAAACACCATATATTTT; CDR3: CAIIIPKPTGEDSGNTIYF
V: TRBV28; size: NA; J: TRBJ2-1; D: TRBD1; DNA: TGTGCCAGCAGCATACGAGGGGGCTGGGATGAGCAGTTCTTC; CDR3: CASSIRGGWDEQFF
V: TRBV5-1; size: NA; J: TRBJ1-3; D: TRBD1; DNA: TGCGCCAGCAGCTCGGCCGGGACAGCGTCGCGAAACACCATATATTTT; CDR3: CASSSAGTASRNTIYF
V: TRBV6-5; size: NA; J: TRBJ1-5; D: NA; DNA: TGTGCCAGCAGACGTGGACAGAATCAGCCCCAGCATTTT; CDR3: CASRRGQNQPQHF
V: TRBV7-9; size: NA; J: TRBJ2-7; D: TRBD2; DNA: TGTGCCAGCAGCTTAGCAAGTAGCGGGGGATACTACGAGCAGTACTTC; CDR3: CASSLASSGGYYEQYF
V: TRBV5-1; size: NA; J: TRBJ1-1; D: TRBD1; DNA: TGCGCCAGCAGGCCGGGGACAGGCAGTCAAGCTTTCTTT; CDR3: CASRPGTGSQAFF
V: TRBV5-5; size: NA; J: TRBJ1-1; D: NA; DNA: TGTGCCAGCAGCGGATCAACAGTGATGAACACTGAAGCTTTCTTT; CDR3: CASSGSTVMNTEAFF
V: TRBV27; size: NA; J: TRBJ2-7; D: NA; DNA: TGTGCCAGCAGTTTACAGGGCTACGAGCAGTACTTC; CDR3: CASSLQGYEQYF
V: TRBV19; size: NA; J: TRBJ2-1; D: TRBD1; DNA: TGTGCCAGTAGTATGCAGGGACAGGACGGTGAGCAGTTCTTC; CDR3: CASSMQGQDGEQFF